These 5 T cell receptor beta chains originate from one sample sequenced in a study of shared clonotypes between healthy human individuals (dated by TCRdb to 2018 to 2020). The library was built by means of the immunoSEQ multiplex PCR assay. TCRdb stores this immuneACCESS table with in-frame sequences only. Part of the clones is absent; in the studies checked, under half of the shortfall reflects unresolved V genes, and no reason is known for the rest. This sample is represented by about 2,100,000 clones; roughly 91% of them were singletons. The leading ten clones occupy around 1.7% of the sample. For the CD8 naive samples, CD45RO-negative cells were positively selected for CCR7, yielding a CD45RA+CCR7+ population from which TemRA cells were excluded. The source material was naive CD8+ T cells from PBMCs. According to the study, the label for this sample's cell subset or site signals: CD45RA+CCR7+. The receptors derive from a man aged 18 to 30 in good health. Some clones in this sample may be carry-over from other donors' samples.

The chain links TRBV7-8 to TRBJ2-1; 12 bases agree with TRBD2. There are 18 residues in the CDR3. Unmatched junction bases numbered 15, after V lost 5 bases and J lost 7 bases. Germline CDR1 and CDR2: SGHVS and FQNEAQ. The CDR3 region is CASSARRRLAGAGNEQFF. The CDR3, as DNA: TGTGCCAGCAGCGCCCGACGCCGACTAGCGGGAGCCGGTAATGAGCAGTTCTTC.

This chain joins TRBV9 and TRBJ2-3; tentatively, D is TRBD2 (5 bases). V was pared by 0 bases and J by 6 bases, with 14 bases between. Germline V gene data show CDR1 as SGDLS and CDR2 as YYNGEE. This CDR3 is built from 15 residues. Written as DNA, the CDR3 is TGTGCCAGCAGCGTAGCAGGATCGGGGTTGGATACGCAGTATTTT. Its translation: CASSVAGSGLDTQYF. The full variable domain, in which reference TRBV9 and TRBJ2-3 provide the parts outside the CDR3, is DSGVTQTPKHLITATGQRVTLRCSPRSGDLSVYWYQQSLDQGLQFLIQYYNGEERAKGNILERFSAQQFPDLHSELNLSSLELGDSALYFCASSVAGSGLDTQYFGPGTRLTVL.

The rearrangement links TRBV7-9 to TRBJ2-1, with TRBD2 identical over 7 bases. With 9 bases clipped from V and 15 bases from J, the junction kept 8 bases outside the gene matches. This CDR3 spans 10 amino acids. Germline V CDR1 and CDR2: SEHNR, FQNEAQ (reference sequence). The DNA for the CDR3 is TGTGCCAGTGGAGTGCGGGAGTTGTTCTTC. Encoded protein: CASGVRELFF. The whole variable domain, remainder taken from reference TRBV7-9 and TRBJ2-1, is DTGVSQNPRHKITKRGQNVTFRCDPISEHNRLYWYRQTLGQGPEFLTYFQNEAQLEKSRLLSDRFSAERPKGSFSTLEIQRTEQGDSAMYLCASGVRELFFGPGTRLTVL.

The chain employs TRBV27 and TRBJ1-5; possible D gene TRBD1, 6 bases. The CDR3 runs to 14 residues. Deletions cut 5 bases from V and 7 bases from J, with 15 bases between. Germline CDR1 MNHEY, CDR2 SMNVEV (reference sequence). The CDR3 here is CASSPLAGDQPQHF. In DNA, the CDR3 is TGTGCCAGCAGTCCCCTGGCAGGGGACCAGCCCCAGCATTTT.

Comment on this clone: Other DNA sequences in this specimen translate into the identical CDR3. The rearrangement uses TRBV4-1 and TRBJ2-7; D possibly corresponds to TRBD2 (6 bases). The germline gives CDR1 MGHRA, CDR2 YSYEKL. Trimming left V 1 base short and J 0 bases short, with 10 bases between. There are 15 residues in the CDR3. The CDR3 here is CASSQGDSPSYEQYF. The CDR3 coding sequence is TGCGCCAGCAGCCAAGGGGACTCGCCCTCCTACGAGCAGTACTTC.